The T cell receptor beta chain under discussion was sequenced for a study of tumor-infiltrating lymphocytes in primary liver carcinoma. Study context: Aged between 30 and 69 years, the patients were men and women.

With 500 ng total RNA as template and a constant-region primer, TCR beta cDNA was made. ARM-PCR was slightly modified, and three nested multiplex PCR rounds with it gave rise to the TCR beta libraries. TCRdb reanalysed the multiplex PCR reads using MiXCR and keeps one entry per CDR3 protein. Of roughly 330,000 distinct CDR3 sequences listed, about 61% are singletons. For blood RNA, unsorted whole blood served as the source, and germline DNA was extracted too. Worth noting for this clonotype: Its antigen remains unidentified. Just one base apart from a much larger clone, this may be a read error.

Findings of the study overall: In tumor-adjacent and tumor-blood pairs, overlap was lower than in tumor region pairs.

Sequenced: peripheral blood. This TCR was sampled from a man in his forties or fifties with primary liver carcinoma and hepatitis B virus infection.

CDR3 region: CVSSYSPNQPQHF. CDR3 in DNA: TGTGTCAGCAGTTACAGTCCGAATCAGCCCCAGCATTTT. The genes are TRBV6-5 and TRBJ1-5; no reliable D call. Germline CDR1 is MNHEY and CDR2 is SVGAGI. The CDR3 sequence is 13 residues long.